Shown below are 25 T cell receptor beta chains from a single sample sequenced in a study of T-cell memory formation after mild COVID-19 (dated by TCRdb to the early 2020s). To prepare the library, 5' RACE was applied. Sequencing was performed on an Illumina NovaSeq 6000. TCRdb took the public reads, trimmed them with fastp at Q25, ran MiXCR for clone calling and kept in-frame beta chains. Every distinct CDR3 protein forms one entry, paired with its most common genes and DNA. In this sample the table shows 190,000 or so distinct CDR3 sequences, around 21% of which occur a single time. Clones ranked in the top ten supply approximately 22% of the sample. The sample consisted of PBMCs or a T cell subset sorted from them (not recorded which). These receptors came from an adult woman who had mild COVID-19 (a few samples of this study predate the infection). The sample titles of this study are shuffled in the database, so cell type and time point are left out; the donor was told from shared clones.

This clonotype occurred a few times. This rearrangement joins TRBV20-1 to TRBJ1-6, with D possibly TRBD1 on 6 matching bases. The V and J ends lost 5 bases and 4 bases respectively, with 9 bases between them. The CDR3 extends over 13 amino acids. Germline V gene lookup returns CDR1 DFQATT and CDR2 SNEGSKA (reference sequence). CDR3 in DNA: TGCAGTGCTTCGACAGGATATAATTCACCCCTCCACTTT. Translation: CSASTGYNSPLHF.

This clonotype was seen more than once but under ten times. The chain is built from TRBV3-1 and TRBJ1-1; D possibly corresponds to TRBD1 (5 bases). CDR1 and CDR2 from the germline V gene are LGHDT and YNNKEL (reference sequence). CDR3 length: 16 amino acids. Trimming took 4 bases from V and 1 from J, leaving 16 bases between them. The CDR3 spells CASSPSQGLWNTEAFF. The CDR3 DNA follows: TGTGCCAGCAGCCCCTCCCAGGGATTGTGGAACACTGAAGCTTTCTTT.

The CDR3 is CAWSHRFTQETQYF. The CDR3 DNA reads as TGTGCCTGGAGTCACAGATTCACTCAAGAGACCCAGTACTTC. The V and J genes are TRBV30 and TRBJ2-5; D remains ambiguous. CDR3 length equals 14 residues. Trimming pared 2 bases from V and 2 bases from J, leaving 12 bases between. Germline CDR1 GTSNPN, CDR2 SVGIG (reference sequence). Full variable domain (remainder filled in from reference TRBV30 and TRBJ2-5): SQTIHQWPATLVQPVGSPLSLECTVEGTSNPNLYWYRQAAGRGLQLLFYSVGIGQISSEVPQNLSASRPQDRQFILSSKKLLLSDSGFYLCAWSHRFTQETQYFGPGTRLLVL.

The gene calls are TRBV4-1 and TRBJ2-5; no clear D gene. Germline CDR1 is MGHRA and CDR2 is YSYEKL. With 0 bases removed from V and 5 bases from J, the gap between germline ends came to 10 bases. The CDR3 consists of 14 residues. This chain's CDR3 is CASSQEDLRETQYF. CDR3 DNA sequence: TGCGCCAGCAGCCAAGAAGATTTGCGGGAGACCCAGTACTTC.

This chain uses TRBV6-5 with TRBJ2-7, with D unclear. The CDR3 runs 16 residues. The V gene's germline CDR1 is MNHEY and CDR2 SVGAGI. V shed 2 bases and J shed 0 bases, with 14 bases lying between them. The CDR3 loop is CASSYVRPSASYEQYF. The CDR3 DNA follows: TGTGCCAGCAGTTACGTCCGTCCCTCTGCCTCCTACGAGCAGTACTTC.

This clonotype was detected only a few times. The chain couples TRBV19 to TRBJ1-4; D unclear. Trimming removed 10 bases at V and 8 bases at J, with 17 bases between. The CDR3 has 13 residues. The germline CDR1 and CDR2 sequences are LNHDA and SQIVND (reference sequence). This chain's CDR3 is CATEDGLQEKLFF. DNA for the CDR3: TGTGCCACCGAGGACGGTCTACAGGAAAAACTGTTTTTT. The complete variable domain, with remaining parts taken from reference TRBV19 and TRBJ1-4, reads DGGITQSPKYLFRKEGQNVTLSCEQNLNHDAMYWYRQDPGQGLRLIYYSQIVNDFQKGDIAEGYSVSREKKESFPLTVTSAQKNPTAFYLCATEDGLQEKLFFGSGTQLSVL.

CDR3 protein: CATSSRDTATGELFF. CDR3 in DNA: TGTGCCACCAGCAGCCGGGACACCGCCACCGGGGAGCTGTTTTTT. The chain uses TRBV15 and TRBJ2-2; D might be TRBD1 (6 bases). V was pared by 3 bases and J by 4 bases, with 12 bases between. The CDR3 is made up of 15 amino acids. Per the germline V gene, CDR1 is LNHNV and CDR2 is YYDKDF (reference sequence).

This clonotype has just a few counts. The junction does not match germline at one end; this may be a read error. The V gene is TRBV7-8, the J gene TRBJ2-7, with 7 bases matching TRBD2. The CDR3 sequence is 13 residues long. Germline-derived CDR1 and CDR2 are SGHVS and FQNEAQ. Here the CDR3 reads CASSLAVLYEQYF. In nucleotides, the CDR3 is TGTGCCAGCAGCCTAGCGGTCCTCTACGAGCAGTACTTC.

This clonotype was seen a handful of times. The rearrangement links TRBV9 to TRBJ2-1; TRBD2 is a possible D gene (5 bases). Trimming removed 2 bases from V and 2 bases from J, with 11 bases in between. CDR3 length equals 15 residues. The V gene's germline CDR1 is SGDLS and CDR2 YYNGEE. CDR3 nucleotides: TGTGCCAGCAGCGTGGAAGGAGGCCCCTACAATGAGCAGTTCTTC. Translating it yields CASSVEGGPYNEQFF.

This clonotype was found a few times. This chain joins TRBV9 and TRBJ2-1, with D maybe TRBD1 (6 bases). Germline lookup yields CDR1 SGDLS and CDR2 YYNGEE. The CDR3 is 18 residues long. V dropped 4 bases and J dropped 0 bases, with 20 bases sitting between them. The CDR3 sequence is CASSPTQGFVPSYNEQFF. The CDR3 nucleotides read TGTGCCAGCAGCCCCACGCAGGGGTTCGTCCCCTCCTACAATGAGCAGTTCTTC.

The CDR3 nucleotides read TGTGCCAGCAGTTCCCAGGACAGCCCCTATGGCTACACCTTC. This encodes CASSSQDSPYGYTF. V gene TRBV7-9 combines with J gene TRBJ1-2, with a tentative D call TRBD1 (6 bases). Trimming removed 6 bases from V and 4 bases from J, with 15 bases in between. The V gene's germline CDR1 is SEHNR and CDR2 FQNEAQ (reference sequence). This CDR3 region has 14 residues. The full variable domain, rest sourced from reference TRBV7-9 and TRBJ1-2, is DTGVSQNPRHKITKRGQNVTFRCDPISEHNRLYWYRQTLGQGPEFLTYFQNEAQLEKSRLLSDRFSAERPKGSFSTLEIQRTEQGDSAMYLCASSSQDSPYGYTFGSGTRLTVV.

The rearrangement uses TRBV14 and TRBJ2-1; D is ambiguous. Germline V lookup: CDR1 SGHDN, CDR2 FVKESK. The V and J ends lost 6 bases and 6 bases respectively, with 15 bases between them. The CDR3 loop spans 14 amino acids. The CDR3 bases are TGTGCCAGCAGGTCCTCCTCGGCCAGCAATGAGCAGTTCTTC. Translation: CASRSSSASNEQFF. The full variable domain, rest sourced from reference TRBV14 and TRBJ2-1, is EAGVTQFPSHSVIEKGQTVTLRCDPISGHDNLYWYRRVMGKEIKFLLHFVKESKQDESGMPNNRFLAERTGGTYSTLKVQPAELEDSGVYFCASRSSSASNEQFFGPGTRLTVL.

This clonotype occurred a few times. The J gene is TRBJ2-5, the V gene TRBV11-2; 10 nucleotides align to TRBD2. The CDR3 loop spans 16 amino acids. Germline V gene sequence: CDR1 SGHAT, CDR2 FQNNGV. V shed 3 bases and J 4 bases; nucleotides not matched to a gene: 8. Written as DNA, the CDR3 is TGTGCCAGCAGCTTTAGAAGCGGGGGGGCAATAGAGACCCAGTACTTC. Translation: CASSFRSGGAIETQYF.

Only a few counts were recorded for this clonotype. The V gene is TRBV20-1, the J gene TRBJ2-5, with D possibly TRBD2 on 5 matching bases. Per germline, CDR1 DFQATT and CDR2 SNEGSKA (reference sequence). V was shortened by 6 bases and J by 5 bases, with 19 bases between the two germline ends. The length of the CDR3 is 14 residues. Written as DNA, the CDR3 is TGCAGTGCCTTTAGCCTAGCCTCTGGGGAGACCCAGTACTTC. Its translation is CSAFSLASGETQYF.

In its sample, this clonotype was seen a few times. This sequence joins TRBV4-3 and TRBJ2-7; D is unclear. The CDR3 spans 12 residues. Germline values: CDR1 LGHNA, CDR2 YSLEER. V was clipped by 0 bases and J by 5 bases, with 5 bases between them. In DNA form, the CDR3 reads TGCGCCAGCAGCCAAGATCGGGACGAGCAGTACTTC. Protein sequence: CASSQDRDEQYF.

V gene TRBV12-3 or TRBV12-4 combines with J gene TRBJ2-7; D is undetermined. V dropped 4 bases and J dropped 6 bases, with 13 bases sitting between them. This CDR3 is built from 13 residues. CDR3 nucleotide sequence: TGTGCCAGCAGTTCTCACCCGAACAGCGAGCAGTACTTC. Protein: CASSSHPNSEQYF.

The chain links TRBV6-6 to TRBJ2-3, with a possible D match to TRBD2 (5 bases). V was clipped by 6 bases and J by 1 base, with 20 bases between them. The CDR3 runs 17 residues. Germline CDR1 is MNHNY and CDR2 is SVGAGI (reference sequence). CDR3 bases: TGTGCCAGCAGCTCAGAGGGCCTAGCATTCCGCACAGATACGCAGTATTTT. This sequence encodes CASSSEGLAFRTDTQYF.

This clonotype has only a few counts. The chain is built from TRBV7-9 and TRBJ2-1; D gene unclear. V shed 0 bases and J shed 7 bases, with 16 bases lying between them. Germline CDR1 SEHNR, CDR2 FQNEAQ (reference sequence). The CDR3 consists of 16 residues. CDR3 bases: TGTGCCAGCAGCTTAGCGGGTCAGGAGAGATGGAATGAGCAGTTCTTC. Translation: CASSLAGQERWNEQFF.

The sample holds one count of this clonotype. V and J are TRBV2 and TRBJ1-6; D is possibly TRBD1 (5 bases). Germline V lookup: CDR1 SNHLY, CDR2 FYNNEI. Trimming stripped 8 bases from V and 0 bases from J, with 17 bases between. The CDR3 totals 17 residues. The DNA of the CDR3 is TGTGCCAGCGGAGGGTTGTGGGGCCTCTCCTATAATTCACCCCTCCACTTT. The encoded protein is CASGGLWGLSYNSPLHF.

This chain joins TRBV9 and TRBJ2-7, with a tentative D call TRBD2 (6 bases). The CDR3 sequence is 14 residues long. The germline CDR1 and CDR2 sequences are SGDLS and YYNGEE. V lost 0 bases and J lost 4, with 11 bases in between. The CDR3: CASSVEGRGYEQYF. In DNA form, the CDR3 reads TGTGCCAGCAGCGTAGAGGGGCGGGGATACGAGCAGTACTTC.

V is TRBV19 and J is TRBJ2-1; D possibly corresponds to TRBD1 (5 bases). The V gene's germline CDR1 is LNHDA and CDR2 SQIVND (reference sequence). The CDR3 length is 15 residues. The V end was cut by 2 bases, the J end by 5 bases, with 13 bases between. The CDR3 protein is CASSISPGKNNEQFF. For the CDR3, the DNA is TGTGCCAGTAGTATATCGCCAGGGAAGAACAATGAGCAGTTCTTC.

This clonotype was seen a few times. The CDR3 here is CASSLSGNEKLFF. In DNA form, the CDR3 reads TGCGCCAGCAGCTTATCAGGGAATGAAAAACTGTTTTTT. The chain has TRBV5-1 and TRBJ1-4; TRBD1 is a possible D gene (5 bases). V was shortened by 2 bases and J by 5 bases, with 7 bases between the two germline ends. The CDR3 length is 13 residues. In germline, CDR1 is SGHRS, CDR2 YFSETQ.

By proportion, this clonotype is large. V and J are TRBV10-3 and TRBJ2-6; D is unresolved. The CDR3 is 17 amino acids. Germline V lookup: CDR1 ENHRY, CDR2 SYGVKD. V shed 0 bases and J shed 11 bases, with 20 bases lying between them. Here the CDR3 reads CAISESKSPGPSDVLTF. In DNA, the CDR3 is TGTGCCATCAGTGAGTCGAAGTCGCCAGGCCCCTCGGACGTCCTGACTTTC.

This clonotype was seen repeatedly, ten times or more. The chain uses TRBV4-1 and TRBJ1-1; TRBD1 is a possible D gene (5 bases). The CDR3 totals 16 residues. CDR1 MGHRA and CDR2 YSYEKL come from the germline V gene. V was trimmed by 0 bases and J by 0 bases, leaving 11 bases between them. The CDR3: CASSQDPGRMNTEAFF. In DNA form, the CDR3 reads TGCGCCAGCAGCCAAGACCCGGGACGGATGAACACTGAAGCTTTCTTT.

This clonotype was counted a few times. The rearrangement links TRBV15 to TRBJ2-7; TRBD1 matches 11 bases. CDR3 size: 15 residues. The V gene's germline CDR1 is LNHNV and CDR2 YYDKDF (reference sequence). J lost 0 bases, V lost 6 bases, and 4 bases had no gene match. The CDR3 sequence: CATRRDRGASYEQYF. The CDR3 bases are TGTGCCACCAGAAGGGACAGGGGGGCCTCCTACGAGCAGTACTTC. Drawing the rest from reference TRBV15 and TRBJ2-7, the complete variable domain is DAMVIQNPRYQVTQFGKPVTLSCSQTLNHNVMYWYQQKSSQAPKLLFHYYDKDFNNEADTPDNFQSRRPNTSFCFLDIRSPGLGDTAMYLCATRRDRGASYEQYFGPGTRLTVT.